This record covers a single T cell receptor beta chain. This entry comes from a study of blood T cell repertoires in COVID-19. Sequencing was performed with immunoSEQ multiplex PCR; in TCRdb, only in-frame clones are kept and a portion is missing. The table has some 240,000 clones, roughly 80% seen once. The CDR3 contains 16 residues. Sequencing was carried out using peripheral blood. V usage is TRBV21-1 and J usage is TRBJ2-4; the tabulated D call, TRBD1, remains unverified against the DNA. TRBV21-1 is noted as a pseudogene. The origin of this receptor is a woman in her 70s with acute or convalescent COVID-19. In DNA, the CDR3 is TGTGCCAGCAGCAAAGCTAGTCAGGGGACCAAAAACATTCAGTACTTC. Residues: CASSKASQGTKNIQYF.